These 13 T cell receptor beta chains came from one sample sequenced in a study of cytomegalovirus exposure and HLA in healthy donors. 60 Vbeta and 13 Jbeta primers were used in PCR. TCRdb's copy holds only in-frame clones and misses some; the assay was immunoSEQ multiplex PCR. The sample carries about 100,000 clones, around 74% recorded once. Sequenced input: PBMCs. The source of these receptors is a woman aged 40 to 49 in good health and CMV-seropositive.

This clone appeared a single time. The genes are TRBV19 and TRBJ2-1; 7 nucleotides align to TRBD2. V shed 6 bases and J 7 bases; nucleotides not matched to a gene: 3. The CDR3 contains 12 residues. The germline CDR1 and CDR2 sequences are LNHDA and SQIVND (reference sequence). CDR3 DNA: TGTGCCAGTAGCGCACTAGCGAATGAGCAGTTCTTC. This gives the protein CASSALANEQFF.

The rearrangement uses TRBV6-1 and TRBJ1-2; TRBD1 is a possible D gene (5 bases). Deletions cut 2 bases from V and 6 bases from J, with 19 bases between. This CDR3 has 16 residues. Germline values: CDR1 MNHNS, CDR2 SASEGT. The CDR3 protein is CASSERSSWGEDGYTF. Here the CDR3 DNA reads TGTGCCAGCAGTGAAAGGTCGTCGTGGGGGGAGGATGGCTACACCTTC.

The gene calls are TRBV9 and TRBJ1-1, with a weak D call TRBD1 (6 bases). V was pared by 3 bases and J by 2 bases, with 11 bases between. The CDR3 spans 14 residues. Germline CDR1 reads SGDLS; CDR2 reads YYNGEE. This chain's CDR3 is CASSGRQANTEAFF. As DNA, the CDR3 is TGTGCCAGCAGCGGAAGACAGGCCAACACTGAAGCTTTCTTT.

In this sample, this clone turned up a few times. The V call is TRBV7-9, the J call TRBJ2-1; 8 bases match TRBD2. Trimming removed 1 base from V and 9 bases from J; junction bases left unmatched: 5. CDR1 is SEHNR, CDR2 FQNEAQ, per germline (reference sequence). This CDR3 spans 14 amino acids. The CDR3 nucleotides read TGTGCCAGCAGCTTAGACGGGGGGGCGTCTGAGCAGTTCTTC. Residues: CASSLDGGASEQFF.

This rearrangement joins TRBV20-1 to TRBJ1-4, with D uncertain. CDR1 is DFQATT, CDR2 SNEGSKA, per germline (reference sequence). This CDR3 comprises 11 residues. V shed 1 base and J shed 8 bases, with 5 bases lying between them. For the CDR3, the DNA is TGCAGTGCTAGAGGAGGGGAAAAACTGTTTTTT. Encoded protein: CSARGGEKLFF.

There are a few counts of this clone. V is TRBV25-1 and J is TRBJ2-1, with TRBD1 identical over 9 bases. J gave up 5 bases and V 6 bases, and 5 bases lay outside the gene matches. The CDR3 covers 14 residues. In germline, CDR1 is MGHDK, CDR2 SYGVNS. The CDR3, as DNA: TGTGCCAGCAGCCCGGGACAGGGTAACAATGAGCAGTTCTTC. This encodes CASSPGQGNNEQFF.

The gene calls are TRBV15 and TRBJ1-2; 7 bases match TRBD1. There are 16 residues in the CDR3. Trimming at V came to 0 bases and at J to 4 bases, leaving 8 bases not matched to a gene. Germline assignment: CDR1 LNHNV and CDR2 YYDKDF (reference sequence). CDR3 nucleotides: TGTGCCACCAGCAGAGATGCGACAGGGTGGGGCTATGGCTACACCTTC. Protein sequence: CATSRDATGWGYGYTF. The whole variable domain, remainder taken from reference TRBV15 and TRBJ1-2, is DAMVIQNPRYQVTQFGKPVTLSCSQTLNHNVMYWYQQKSSQAPKLLFHYYDKDFNNEADTPDNFQSRRPNTSFCFLDIRSPGLGDTAMYLCATSRDATGWGYGYTFGSGTRLTVV.

The chain joins TRBV5-6 to TRBJ1-2, with D tentatively TRBD1 (5 bases). V was trimmed by 1 base and J by 6 bases, leaving 10 bases between them. The CDR3 length is 13 residues. Germline-derived CDR1 and CDR2 are SGHDT and YYEEEE. CDR3: CASSLTGGDGYTF. As DNA, the CDR3 is TGTGCCAGCAGCTTGACGGGGGGGGATGGCTACACCTTC.

V is TRBV27 and J is TRBJ2-1; no definite D call. V was clipped by 5 bases and J by 3 bases, with 5 bases between them. Germline V gives CDR1 MNHEY, CDR2 SMNVEV (reference sequence). This CDR3 spans 12 amino acids. CDR3 coding DNA: TGTGCCAGCAGTGAACTCTACAATGAGCAGTTCTTC. Translation gives CASSELYNEQFF.

This clone was seen a few times. The CDR3 DNA reads as TGTGCCTGGAACGGGGGGTCCGGGGAGCTGTTTTTT. Its translation is CAWNGGSGELFF. The rearrangement uses TRBV30 and TRBJ2-2, with 7 positions matching TRBD2. Germline values: CDR1 GTSNPN, CDR2 SVGIG (reference sequence). The J segment lost 6 bases and the V segment lost 4 bases, leaving 2 bases of the junction unmatched. The CDR3 runs to 12 residues.

The rearrangement joins TRBV5-1 to TRBJ2-7; 8 bases are a match to TRBD2. Germline V CDR1 and CDR2: SGHRS, YFSETQ. CDR3 length: 14 amino acids. V gave up 2 bases and J gave up 6 bases; unmatched junction bases: 7. CDR3 nucleotide sequence: TGCGCCAGCAGCTTACGGGGGGGGAGCCCCGAGCAGTACTTC. Translated: CASSLRGGSPEQYF. Using reference TRBV5-1 and TRBJ2-7 for the parts outside the CDR3, the full variable domain is KAGVTQTPRYLIKTRGQQVTLSCSPISGHRSVSWYQQTPGQGLQFLFEYFSETQRNKGNFPGRFSGRQFSNSRSEMNVSTLELGDSALYLCASSLRGGSPEQYFGPGTRLTVT.

The chain couples TRBV9 to TRBJ2-2; 12 bases are a match to TRBD1. This CDR3 region has 17 residues. From germline, CDR1 is SGDLS and CDR2 YYNGEE. V lost 3 bases to trimming and J lost 2 bases; unmatched junction nucleotides: 5. This CDR3 reads CASSGSGTGGNTGELFF. The CDR3 nucleotides are TGTGCCAGCAGCGGCTCCGGGACAGGGGGCAACACCGGGGAGCTGTTTTTT.

The gene calls are TRBV6-5 and TRBJ2-2; D is uncertain. The germline V gene has CDR1 MNHEY and CDR2 SVGAGI. With 0 bases removed from V and 0 bases from J, the gap between germline ends came to 5 bases. The CDR3 consists of 15 residues. This chain's CDR3 is CASSYSGANTGELFF. The CDR3 region has the DNA TGTGCCAGCAGTTACTCAGGAGCGAACACCGGGGAGCTGTTTTTT.